This TCR beta chain is from a study of T cell repertoires in cytomegalovirus infection. Study as a whole: A matching HLA type, together with CMV infection, was signaled by public TCR beta signatures. Study findings and constraints: CMV-specific TCR beta clonotypes restricted by HLA-C dominated the ex vivo response.

Using its own MiXCR run on the reads, TCRdb lists one record per CDR3 protein. Here the sample spans under 120,000 distinct CDR3 sequences, roughly 39% being singletons. A word on this clonotype: The antigen is not known.

Trimming took off 6 bases at V and 0 bases at J, with 12 bases between the two ends. There are 15 residues in the CDR3. Looked up from germline, CDR1 is MNHEY and CDR2 is SMNVEV (reference sequence). The sequenced sample was CD8+ T cells from cultured PBMCs, obtained from culture after CMV antigen stimulation. The sequence came from a human donor in good health (CMV status not recorded). Some clones in this sample may be carry-over from other donors' samples. This chain connects TRBV27 to TRBJ1-5, with D uncertain. The CDR3 nucleotides read TGTGCCAGCAGCCTGAGTGGAGGTAGCAATCAGCCCCAGCATTTT. It codes for CASSLSGGSNQPQHF.